This is a list of T cell receptor beta chains from one sample in a study of blood T cell repertoires in COVID-19. Assay used: immunoSEQ multiplex PCR; TCRdb lists only in-frame clones, some missing. The data show about 260,000 clones, with over 70% seen just once and about 1.6% held by the top ten. The sequencing input was peripheral blood. The receptor set was obtained from a middle-aged woman who had recovered from COVID-19. CDR3s include the opening cysteine and the closing phenylalanine or tryptophan. The order of the fields is CDR3 protein, CDR3 DNA, D gene, J gene, V gene, clone size. D genes are given only for firm matches. Clone size is shown for a subset of rows, as once, few, many or a class of expanded clone.

CASSLQGAANEKLFF TGCGCCAGCAGCCTTCAGGGGGCAGCTAATGAAAAACTGTTTTTT TRBD1 TRBJ1-4 TRBV4-1 .
CASSVDAGPYEQYF TGTGCCAGCAGCGTAGACGCCGGTCCCTACGAGCAGTACTTC . TRBJ2-7 TRBV9 .
CASSARPGQINSPLHF TGTGCCAGCAGTGCGCGTCCGGGACAGATTAATTCACCCCTCCACTTT TRBD1 TRBJ1-6 TRBV6-1 few
CASSAAGDSTDTQYF TGTGCCAGCAGCGCGGCGGGGGATAGCACAGATACGCAGTATTTT TRBD2 TRBJ2-3 TRBV5-4 once
CAWSDRDRLGKLFF TGTGCCTGGAGCGACCGGGACAGATTAGGGAAACTGTTTTTT TRBD1 TRBJ1-4 TRBV30 .
CASSSASGGYNEQFF TGTGCCAGCAGCTCCGCTAGCGGGGGGTACAATGAGCAGTTCTTC TRBD2 TRBJ2-1 TRBV7-2 .
CASSQRGTTEAFF TGTGCCAGCAGTCAACGGGGTACCACTGAAGCTTTCTTT . TRBJ1-1 TRBV5-4 .
CASTKDRGQETQYF TGTGCCAGCACAAAGGACAGGGGCCAAGAGACCCAGTACTTC TRBD1 TRBJ2-5 TRBV5-6 .
CASSGAAGQGYSNQPQHF TGTGCCAGCAGTGGCGCGGCAGGGCAGGGGTATAGCAATCAGCCCCAGCATTTT . TRBJ1-5 TRBV2 .
CASSIPTGPHTF TGTGCCAGTAGTATCCCTACAGGGCCCCACACCTTC . TRBJ1-2 TRBV19 .
CASSLAPGQETQYF TGCGCCAGCAGCTTGGCCCCCGGTCAAGAGACCCAGTACTTC . TRBJ2-5 TRBV5-1 .
CASSRTPGQNSNQPQHF TGTGCCAGCTCTCGTACTCCGGGACAGAATAGCAATCAGCCCCAGCATTTT TRBD1 TRBJ1-5 TRBV18 .
CASFWTNTGELFF TGTGCCAGCTTCTGGACTAACACCGGGGAGCTGTTTTTT . TRBJ2-2 TRBV12-3/TRBV12-4 .
CASSYRGGFDTQYF TGTGCCAGCAGTTACCGGGGGGGCTTTGATACGCAGTATTTT TRBD2 TRBJ2-3 TRBV6-5 .
CASSDVYRVGKAFF TGTGCCAGCAGCGACGTTTACAGGGTAGGGAAGGCTTTCTTT . TRBJ1-1 TRBV2 .
CASSYEGLYNSPLHF TGTGCCAGCAGTTACGAGGGACTCTATAATTCACCCCTCCACTTT . TRBJ1-6 TRBV6-2/TRBV6-3 few
CASSLGGQGNIQYF TGTGCCAGCAGCTTAGGGGGACAGGGGAACATTCAGTACTTC TRBD1 TRBJ2-4 TRBV9 .
CASSPRIPLQVAREQYF TGTGCCAGCTCACCACGGATCCCTCTCCAGGTCGCTCGCGAGCAGTACTTC . TRBJ2-7 TRBV18 .
CASSPGRGWTGELFF TGTGCCAGCAGCCCGGGGAGGGGGTGGACCGGGGAGCTGTTTTTT . TRBJ2-2 TRBV7-2 .
CASSSSYRVPNTEAFF TGCGCCAGCAGCTCGTCCTACAGGGTCCCGAACACTGAAGCTTTCTTT . TRBJ1-1 TRBV5-1 .
CAVPPFSGNTIYF TGCGCCGTTCCCCCATTCTCTGGAAACACCATATATTTT . TRBJ1-3 TRBV10-1 .
CSVEVRQGATAAFF TGCAGCGTTGAGGTGCGACAGGGGGCCACGGCGGCTTTCTTT TRBD1 TRBJ1-1 TRBV29-1 .
CAISGGRGYTF TGTGCCATCTCGGGGGGTAGGGGCTACACCTTC . TRBJ1-2 TRBV10-3 .
CASSYSPGDTDTQYF TGTGCCAGCAGTTACTCGCCAGGGGACACAGATACGCAGTATTTT . TRBJ2-3 TRBV6-5 .
CASSVGWGRNTGELFF TGTGCCAGCAGCGTAGGTTGGGGGCGGAACACCGGGGAGCTGTTTTTT . TRBJ2-2 TRBV9 .
CASSQGSGEAFF TGTGCCAGCAGCCAAGGCAGCGGTGAAGCTTTCTTT . TRBJ1-1 TRBV4-2 .
CAISGKGGGYEQYF TGTGCCATCAGTGGGAAGGGCGGGGGCTACGAGCAGTACTTC TRBD2 TRBJ2-7 TRBV10-3 .
CASSLLSGGGSTEAFF TGTGCCAGCAGCTTGCTGTCAGGGGGTGGGAGCACTGAAGCTTTCTTT TRBD1 TRBJ1-1 TRBV5-4 .
CASRLEPGQGSPLHF TGTGCCAGCAGACTCGAACCGGGACAGGGGTCACCCCTCCACTTT TRBD1 TRBJ1-6 TRBV9 .
CASTLTGTDTQYF TGTGCCAGCACCTTAACAGGCACAGATACGCAGTATTTT . TRBJ2-3 TRBV6-5 .
CASSLGQGYGDTQYF TGCGCCAGCAGCTTGGGACAGGGTTATGGAGATACGCAGTATTTT TRBD1 TRBJ2-3 TRBV5-1 .
CASSPPGGGPHSYEQYF TGTGCCAGCAGCCCCCCTGGGGGAGGTCCCCACTCCTACGAGCAGTACTTC . TRBJ2-7 TRBV13 .
CASSLFSTSKKYF TGTGCCAGCAGCTTATTTAGCACCTCCAAGAAGTACTTC . TRBJ2-7 TRBV5-6 .
CASSNSGQVFSGNTIYF TGTGCCAGCAGCAACTCCGGACAGGTCTTCTCTGGAAACACCATATATTTT TRBD1 TRBJ1-3 TRBV7-9 few
CASSVGSPGKQFF TGTGCCAGCAGCGTAGGAAGTCCGGGTAAGCAGTTCTTC . TRBJ2-1 TRBV9 once
CASKGTGVYEQYF TGCGCCAGCAAAGGGACAGGGGTATACGAGCAGTACTTC TRBD1 TRBJ2-7 TRBV5-1 .
CASSLAGGQGDTQYF TGTGCCAGCAGCTTAGCGGGGGGGCAGGGAGATACGCAGTATTTT . TRBJ2-3 TRBV7-2 .
CASSSRTSGDQQYF TGCGCCAGCAGCTCCCGGACTAGCGGGGACCAGCAGTATTTT TRBD2 TRBJ2-3 TRBV5-1 once
CASSPETGGVEQYF TGTGCCAGCAGCCCCGAGACAGGGGGCGTCGAGCAGTACTTC TRBD1 TRBJ2-7 TRBV11-2 once
CASSPIERAVTGELFF TGTGCCAGCAGCCCTATTGAGCGGGCGGTCACCGGGGAGCTGTTTTTT . TRBJ2-2 TRBV7-2 .
CAGRRTGVNEQYF TGTGCTGGCCGGAGAACAGGGGTCAACGAGCAGTACTTC TRBD1 TRBJ2-7 TRBV6-5 .
CASSEARAADYYGYTF TGTGCCAGCAGTGAAGCGAGGGCAGCAGACTACTATGGCTACACCTTC . TRBJ1-2 TRBV6-1 .
CASSLAGNNEKLFF TGTGCCAGCAGTTTGGCAGGGAACAATGAAAAACTGTTTTTT . TRBJ1-4 TRBV6-6 .
CASSLTSGTLFYEQYF TGTGCCAGCAGTTTGACTAGCGGGACTCTTTTCTACGAGCAGTACTTC TRBD2 TRBJ2-7 TRBV27 .
CASSPGTFTGNTIYF TGTGCCAGCTCACCCGGGACTTTTACTGGAAACACCATATATTTT . TRBJ1-3 TRBV18 .
CASSPSGDYGYTF TGTGCCAGCAGCCCCAGCGGGGACTATGGCTACACCTTC . TRBJ1-2 TRBV3-1/TRBV3-2 .
CASSLRSFGSRGELFF TGTGCCAGCAGCCTCCGTAGTTTTGGGTCCCGCGGGGAACTGTTTTTT . TRBJ1-4 TRBV11-2 .
CASTIQGASGNTIYF TGCGCCAGCACGATTCAGGGGGCTTCTGGAAACACCATATATTTT TRBD1 TRBJ1-3 TRBV5-1 .
CASSPNRDYEQYF TGTGCCAGCTCACCAAACAGGGACTACGAGCAGTACTTC . TRBJ2-7 TRBV18 .
CASSLVQGGAEKLFF TGCGCCAGCAGCTTGGTACAGGGAGGGGCTGAAAAACTGTTTTTT . TRBJ1-4 TRBV5-1 .
CASSFFDRGREQYF TGTGCCAGCAGCTTTTTTGACAGGGGGCGCGAGCAGTACTTC TRBD1 TRBJ2-7 TRBV5-6 few
CASSPDTGELFF TGTGCCAGCAGTCCGGACACCGGGGAGCTGTTTTTT . TRBJ2-2 TRBV12-3/TRBV12-4 few
CATRLEKDGALFEQYF TGTGCCACCAGACTAGAAAAAGACGGAGCTCTATTCGAGCAGTACTTC . TRBJ2-7 TRBV24-1 .
CSVRGSSGGPSVEQFF TGCAGCGTCCGAGGATCTAGCGGGGGGCCTTCGGTTGAGCAGTTCTTC TRBD2 TRBJ2-1 TRBV29-1 .
CAISASASGQETQYF TGTGCCATCAGTGCATCTGCGAGCGGCCAAGAGACCCAGTACTTC . TRBJ2-5 TRBV10-3 .
CASSLGRDVGEQYF TGTGCCAGCAGCTTGGGGCGGGACGTGGGAGAGCAGTACTTC . TRBJ2-7 TRBV5-4 .
CASSLEGGGSRFF TGTGCCAGCAGCTTAGAGGGGGGAGGGTCGCGGTTCTTC . TRBJ2-1 TRBV7-2 .
CATSMTGIWGIQYF TGTGCCACCAGCATGACCGGGATATGGGGCATTCAGTACTTC . TRBJ2-4 TRBV15 .
CASSYSPGRETQYF TGTGCCAGCAGTTACTCCCCGGGGAGAGAGACCCAGTACTTC . TRBJ2-5 TRBV6-5 .